A selection of T cell receptor beta chains follows, all from one sample in a study of blood T cell repertoires in COVID-19. Produced via immunoSEQ multiplex PCR; TCRdb's table is partial and in-frame only. The sample has about 280,000 clones; roughly 86% are singletons. Specimen: PBMCs or T cells enriched from blood (not recorded which). Receptors originate from a woman younger than 45 who had recovered from COVID-19. CDR3s include the opening cysteine and the closing phenylalanine or tryptophan. D genes are given only for firm matches. Rows give clone size only sometimes, using once, few, many, or a class for an expanded clone.

>TRBJ2-3|.|TRBV15|.
TGTGCCACCGGCAAGGGACAATTACTCGCAGATACGCAGTATTTT
CATGKGQLLADTQYF
>TRBJ1-2|.|TRBV2|once
TGTGCCAGCAGTGATACTTTGGGGAGCTATGGCTACACCTTC
CASSDTLGSYGYTF
>TRBJ2-1|.|TRBV3-1/TRBV3-2|.
TGTGCCAGCAGCCCAAGACTCCGGGATGAGCAGTTCTTC
CASSPRLRDEQFF
>TRBJ1-6|.|TRBV7-9|.
TGTGCCAGCAGCCCGGAGCAGTGGTCACCCCTCCACTTT
CASSPEQWSPLHF
>TRBJ2-7|.|TRBV7-2|.
TGTGCCAGCAGCTTAGTTCGCGGCCTGACAGCATCCTACGAGCAGTACTTC
CASSLVRGLTASYEQYF
>TRBJ1-2|.|TRBV11-2|.
TGTGCCAGCAGCTTTGGGCACCTCGGAGGCTATGGCTACACCTTC
CASSFGHLGGYGYTF
>TRBJ1-1|TRBD1|TRBV28|.
TGTGCCAGCAGTTCTACACAGGGGGAAGCTTTCTTT
CASSSTQGEAFF
>TRBJ1-1|TRBD1|TRBV30|.
TGTGCCTGGATAATGACGACAGGGAGGAACACTGAAGCTTTCTTT
CAWIMTTGRNTEAFF
>TRBJ1-1|TRBD1|TRBV7-2|.
TGTGCCAGCAGCCGGGACAGCTTGAGGAGGGCTGAAGCTTTCTTT
CASSRDSLRRAEAFF
>TRBJ2-3|TRBD1|TRBV15|.
TGTGCCACCAGCAGTTTTTCAGGGACAGACACAGATACGCAGTATTTT
CATSSFSGTDTDTQYF
>TRBJ1-1|TRBD1|TRBV10-2|.
TGCGCCAGCAGTATGACAGGGGCTGAAGCTTTCTTT
CASSMTGAEAFF
>TRBJ2-7|TRBD1|TRBV28|.
TGTGCCAGCAGTTTCCCGAGACAGGGTTCCTACGAGCAGTACTTC
CASSFPRQGSYEQYF
>TRBJ2-7|TRBD2|TRBV6-5|.
TGTGCCAGCAGTCTTAGCGGGGACGCCTACGAGCAGTACTTC
CASSLSGDAYEQYF
>TRBJ2-5|TRBD2|TRBV5-1|.
TGCGCCAGCAGCTTAGCGGGGGTTCAAGAGACCCAGTACTTC
CASSLAGVQETQYF
>TRBJ1-2|.|TRBV6-1|.
TGTGCCAGCAGTGAATTTGGGGGGGGCTACACCTTC
CASSEFGGGYTF
>TRBJ2-7|.|TRBV11-2|.
TGTGCCAGCAGCTTTACAGGGCAGATTGCCGAGCAGTACTTC
CASSFTGQIAEQYF
>TRBJ1-5|TRBD1|TRBV18|.
TGTGCCAGCTCAACAAACAGGGGGCCAAATCAGCCCCAGCATTTT
CASSTNRGPNQPQHF
>TRBJ2-4|.|TRBV27|.
TGTGCCAGCACCCTCGACATAACCCTAGCCAAAAACATTCAGTACTTC
CASTLDITLAKNIQYF
>TRBJ1-2|TRBD1|TRBV27|.
TGTGCCAGCAGTCCCCGCAGGGACAGTAGCTATGGCTACACCTTC
CASSPRRDSSYGYTF
>TRBJ2-1|TRBD2|TRBV7-9|.
TGTGCCAGCAGCTTAGCAATCGGGAGGAAAGGTGACAATGAGCAGTTCTTC
CASSLAIGRKGDNEQFF
>TRBJ2-7|.|TRBV6-5|.
TGTGCCAGTAGACGCGGCTACGAGCAGTACTTC
CASRRGYEQYF
>TRBJ1-5|TRBD1|TRBV23-1|.
TGCGCCAGCAGTCTGCACCCGGTGAGACAGGGGACGGGCAATCAGCCCCAGCATTTT
CASSLHPVRQGTGNQPQHF
>TRBJ1-1|.|TRBV14|.
TGTGCCAGCAGTACAAGGGGTGGAACTGAAGCTTTCTTT
CASSTRGGTEAFF
>TRBJ1-1|TRBD1|TRBV28|.
TGTGCCAGCAGACGTGGGACAGGCGTCGCTTTCTTT
CASRRGTGVAFF
>TRBJ2-1|.|TRBV3-1/TRBV3-2|.
TGTGCCAGCAGCCAAGATCGGCTCGGGGCGGGAAGCCTAAGCTCCTACAATGAGCAGTTCTTC
CASSQDRLGAGSLSSYNEQFF
>TRBJ1-1|.|TRBV9|.
TGTGCCAGCAGCTACACAGGGTTGGGGACTGAAGCTTTCTTT
CASSYTGLGTEAFF
>TRBJ2-7|TRBD2|TRBV30|.
TGTGCCTGGAGTGCCCTTACTAGCGGCGCCGAGCAGTACTTC
CAWSALTSGAEQYF
>TRBJ2-2|TRBD1|TRBV6-5|.
TGTGCCAGCAGCCCCGGGACAGGGCCCGGGGAGCTGTTTTTT
CASSPGTGPGELFF
>TRBJ2-7|.|TRBV29-1|.
TGCAGCGTTGGACCGGGGGCCTACGAGCAGTACTTC
CSVGPGAYEQYF
>TRBJ2-7|TRBD1|TRBV28|.
TGTGCCAGCAGTTCCTACGGACAGGGAAAATACTACGAGCAGTACTTC
CASSSYGQGKYYEQYF
>TRBJ1-6|.|TRBV4-3|.
TGCGCCAGCAGCCAAGATTCCTTGTATTCACCCCTCCACTTT
CASSQDSLYSPLHF
>TRBJ2-3|TRBD1|TRBV11-2|once
TGTGCCAGCAGTCGACAGGGGGAGGGCACAGATACGCAGTATTTT
CASSRQGEGTDTQYF
>TRBJ2-1|TRBD2|TRBV10-3|.
TGTGCCATCAGTGGGGTGGGCGGGGGTCTCAATGAGCAGTTCTTC
CAISGVGGGLNEQFF
>TRBJ1-1|.|TRBV20-1|.
TGCAGTGCTCTGGACTGGGAAGCTTTCTTT
CSALDWEAFF
>TRBJ2-1|TRBD2|TRBV4-3|.
TGCGCCAGCAGCCAAAACGGCGGGGGAAACAATGAGCAGTTCTTC
CASSQNGGGNNEQFF
>TRBJ2-2|.|TRBV30|.
TGTGCCTGGAGCCGCGGCGGATCCGGTCGCGGGGAGCTGTTTTTT
CAWSRGGSGRGELFF
>TRBJ1-1|.|TRBV10-3|.
TGTGCCACCATGGGAGGGAACACTGAAGCTTTCTTT
CATMGGNTEAFF